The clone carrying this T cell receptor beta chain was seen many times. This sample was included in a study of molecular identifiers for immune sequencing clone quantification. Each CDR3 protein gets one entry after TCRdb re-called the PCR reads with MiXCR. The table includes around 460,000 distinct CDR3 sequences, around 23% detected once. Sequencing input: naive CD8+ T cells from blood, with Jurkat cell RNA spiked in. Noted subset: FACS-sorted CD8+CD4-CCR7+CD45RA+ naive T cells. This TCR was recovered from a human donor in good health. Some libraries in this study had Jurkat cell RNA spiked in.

CDR3 sequence (DNA): TGTGCCAGCAGTTACTCAGCCCACCGGGACAGTCGCCCAGATACGCAGTATTTT. As protein: CASSYSAHRDSRPDTQYF. This chain joins TRBV6-5 and TRBJ2-3; 7 positions match TRBD1. Germline V gene sequence: CDR1 MNHEY, CDR2 SVGAGI. This CDR3 region has 18 residues. Trimming removed 0 bases from V and 4 bases from J; junction bases left unmatched: 13.